The sequence of this TCR beta chain was determined in a study of CD8+CD57+ T cells in acquired aplastic anemia. Study context: Recorded DNA amounts for sorted CD4+ and CD8+ cells had an average of around 3 ug.

TCR beta VDJ and CDR3 profiles were obtained from a genomic DNA template. TCRdb itself ran the reads through MiXCR, one entry per CDR3 protein. The repertoire has a few hundred thousand distinct CDR3 sequences, around 30% of them found once; the top ten carry 0.82%. This clonotype was counted only a few times. The patients chosen for sequencing had shown expansion of CD8+CD57+ cells (detected by flow cytometry). This CDR3 contains 15 residues. The V gene's germline CDR1 is SGHRS and CDR2 YFSETQ. Deletions cut 4 bases from V and 3 bases from J, with 16 bases between. Sequenced: sorted CD4+, CD8+, or CD8+CD57+ T cells (not recorded which) from PBMCs. The chain links TRBV5-1 to TRBJ1-2; TRBD1 might be the D (6 bases). The clonotype originates from a human donor with aplastic anemia. In DNA, the CDR3 is TGCGCCAGCAGCCGCCGAGGGGGGGCGGACTATGGCTACACCTTC. This translates into CASSRRGGADYGYTF.